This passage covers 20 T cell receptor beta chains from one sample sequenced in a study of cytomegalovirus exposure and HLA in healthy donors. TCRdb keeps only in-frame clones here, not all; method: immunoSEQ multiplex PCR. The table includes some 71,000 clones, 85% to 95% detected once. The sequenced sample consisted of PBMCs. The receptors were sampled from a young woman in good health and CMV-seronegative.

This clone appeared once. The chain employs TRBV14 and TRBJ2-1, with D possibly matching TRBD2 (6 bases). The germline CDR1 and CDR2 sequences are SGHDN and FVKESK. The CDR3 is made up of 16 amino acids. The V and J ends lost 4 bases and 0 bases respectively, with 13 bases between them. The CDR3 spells CASSRDGGSSYNEQFF. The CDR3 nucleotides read TGTGCCAGCAGCCGCGACGGGGGAAGCTCCTACAATGAGCAGTTCTTC.

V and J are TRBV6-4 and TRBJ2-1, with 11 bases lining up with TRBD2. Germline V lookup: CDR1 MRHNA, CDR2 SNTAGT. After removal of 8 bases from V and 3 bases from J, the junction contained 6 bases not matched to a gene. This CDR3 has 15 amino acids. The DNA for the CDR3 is TGTGCCAGCCGAAGGACTAGCGGGCTCTACAATGAGCAGTTCTTC. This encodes CASRRTSGLYNEQFF.

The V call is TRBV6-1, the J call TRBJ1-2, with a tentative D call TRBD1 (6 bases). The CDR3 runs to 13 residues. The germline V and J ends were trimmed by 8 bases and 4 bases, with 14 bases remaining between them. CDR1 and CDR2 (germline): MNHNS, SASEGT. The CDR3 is CASPQGKGYGYTF. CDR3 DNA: TGTGCCAGCCCACAGGGCAAGGGCTATGGCTACACCTTC.

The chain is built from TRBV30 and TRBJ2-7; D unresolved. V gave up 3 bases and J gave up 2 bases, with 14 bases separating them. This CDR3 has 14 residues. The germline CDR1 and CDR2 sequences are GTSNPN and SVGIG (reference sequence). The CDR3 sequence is CAWSDLSVTYEQYF. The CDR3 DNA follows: TGTGCCTGGAGCGACCTAAGCGTCACCTACGAGCAGTACTTC.

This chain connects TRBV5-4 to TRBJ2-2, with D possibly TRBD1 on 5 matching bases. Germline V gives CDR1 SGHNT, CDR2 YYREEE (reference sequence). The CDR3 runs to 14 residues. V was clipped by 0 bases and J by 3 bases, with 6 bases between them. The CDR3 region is CASSLGRDTGELFF. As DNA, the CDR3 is TGTGCCAGCAGCTTGGGCAGGGACACCGGGGAGCTGTTTTTT.

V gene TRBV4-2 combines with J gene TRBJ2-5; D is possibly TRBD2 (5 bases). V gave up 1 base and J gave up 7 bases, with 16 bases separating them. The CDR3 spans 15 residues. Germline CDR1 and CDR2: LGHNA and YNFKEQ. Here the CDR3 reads CASSQAPDSAWTQYF. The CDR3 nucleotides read TGTGCCAGCAGCCAAGCCCCGGACTCCGCCTGGACCCAGTACTTC.

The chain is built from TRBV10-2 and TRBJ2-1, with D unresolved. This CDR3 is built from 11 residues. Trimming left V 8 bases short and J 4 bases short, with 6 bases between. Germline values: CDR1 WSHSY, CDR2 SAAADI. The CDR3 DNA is TGCGCCAGCGGAGATTACAATGAGCAGTTCTTC. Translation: CASGDYNEQFF.

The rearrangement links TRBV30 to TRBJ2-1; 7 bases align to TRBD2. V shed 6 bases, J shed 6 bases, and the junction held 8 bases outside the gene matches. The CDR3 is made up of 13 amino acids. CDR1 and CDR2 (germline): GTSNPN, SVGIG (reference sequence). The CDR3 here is CACYISGGNEQFF. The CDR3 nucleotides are TGTGCCTGTTATATATCGGGGGGCAATGAGCAGTTCTTC.

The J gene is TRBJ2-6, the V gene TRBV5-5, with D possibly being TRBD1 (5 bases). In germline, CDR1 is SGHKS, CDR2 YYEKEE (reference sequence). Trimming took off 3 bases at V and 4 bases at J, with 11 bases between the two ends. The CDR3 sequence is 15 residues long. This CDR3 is CASSSSGSGANVLTF. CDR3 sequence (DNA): TGTGCCAGCAGCTCTTCAGGGTCAGGGGCCAACGTCCTGACTTTC.

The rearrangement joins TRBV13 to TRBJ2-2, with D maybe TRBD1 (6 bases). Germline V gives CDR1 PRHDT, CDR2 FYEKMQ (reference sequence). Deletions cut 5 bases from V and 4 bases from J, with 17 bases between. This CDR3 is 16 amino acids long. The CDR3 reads CASSPLVGAVTGELFF. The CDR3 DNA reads TGTGCCAGCAGCCCCCTAGTGGGGGCGGTCACCGGGGAGCTGTTTTTT.

CDR3: CAISEPSAGRSSYNEQFF. The CDR3 DNA reads as TGTGCCATCAGTGAGCCTTCAGCGGGGAGGAGCTCCTACAATGAGCAGTTCTTC. J is TRBJ2-1 and V is TRBV10-3; 7 nucleotides match TRBD2. CDR1 is ENHRY and CDR2 is SYGVKD in the germline V gene. J was trimmed by 0 bases and V by 2 bases; bases with no gene match: 10. CDR3 length: 18 amino acids.

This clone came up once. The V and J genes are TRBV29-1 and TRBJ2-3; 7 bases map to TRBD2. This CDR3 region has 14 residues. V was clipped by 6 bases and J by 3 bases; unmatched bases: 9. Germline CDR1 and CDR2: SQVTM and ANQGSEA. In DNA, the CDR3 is TGCAGCGTGGGAGGGCGGGTCCAAACAGATACGCAGTATTTT. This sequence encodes CSVGGRVQTDTQYF.

This chain's CDR3 is CASTLPAGLFGYTF. The CDR3 nucleotides are TGTGCCAGCACCTTACCCGCAGGGCTTTTTGGCTACACCTTC. This chain links TRBV6-6 with TRBJ1-2; a possible D gene is TRBD1 (5 bases). The germline V gene has CDR1 MNHNY and CDR2 SVGAGI (reference sequence). Deletions cut 7 bases from V and 7 bases from J, with 19 bases between. This CDR3 comprises 14 residues.

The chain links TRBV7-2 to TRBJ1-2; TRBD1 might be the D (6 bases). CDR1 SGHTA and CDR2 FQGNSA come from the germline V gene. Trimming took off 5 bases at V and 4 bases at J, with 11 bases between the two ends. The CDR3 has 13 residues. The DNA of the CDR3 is TGTGCCAGCAGCACCCCGGACAGCTATGGCTACACCTTC. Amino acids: CASSTPDSYGYTF.

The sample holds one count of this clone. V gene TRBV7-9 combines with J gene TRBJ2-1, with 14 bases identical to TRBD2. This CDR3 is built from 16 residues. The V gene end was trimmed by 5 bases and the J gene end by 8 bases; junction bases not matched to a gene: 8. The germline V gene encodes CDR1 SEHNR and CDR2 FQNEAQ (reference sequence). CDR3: CASSPRLAGGVDEQFF. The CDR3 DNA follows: TGTGCCAGCAGCCCGAGACTAGCGGGAGGGGTAGATGAGCAGTTCTTC.

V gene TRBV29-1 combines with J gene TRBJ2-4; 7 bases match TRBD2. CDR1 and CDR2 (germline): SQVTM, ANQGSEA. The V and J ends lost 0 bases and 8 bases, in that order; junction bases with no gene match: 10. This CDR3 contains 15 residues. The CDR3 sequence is CSVEDVKGGSDIQYF. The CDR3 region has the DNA TGCAGCGTTGAAGATGTGAAGGGAGGGTCGGACATTCAGTACTTC.

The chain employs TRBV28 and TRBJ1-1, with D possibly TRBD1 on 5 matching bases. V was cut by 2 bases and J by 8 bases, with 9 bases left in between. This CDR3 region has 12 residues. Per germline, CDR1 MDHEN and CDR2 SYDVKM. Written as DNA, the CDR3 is TGTGCCAGCAGTTTAACTTCAGGGGAAGCTTTCTTT. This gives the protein CASSLTSGEAFF. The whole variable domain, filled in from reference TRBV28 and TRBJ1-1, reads DVKVTQSSRYLVKRTGEKVFLECVQDMDHENMFWYRQDPGLGLRLIYFSYDVKMKEKGDIPEGYSVSREKKERFSLILESASTNQTSMYLCASSLTSGEAFFGQGTRLTVV.

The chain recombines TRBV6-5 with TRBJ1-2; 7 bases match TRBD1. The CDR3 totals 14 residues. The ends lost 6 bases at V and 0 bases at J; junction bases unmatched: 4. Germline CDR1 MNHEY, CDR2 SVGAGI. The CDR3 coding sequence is TGTGCCAGCAGACAGGGGCAAGCTAACTATGGCTACACCTTC. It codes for CASRQGQANYGYTF.

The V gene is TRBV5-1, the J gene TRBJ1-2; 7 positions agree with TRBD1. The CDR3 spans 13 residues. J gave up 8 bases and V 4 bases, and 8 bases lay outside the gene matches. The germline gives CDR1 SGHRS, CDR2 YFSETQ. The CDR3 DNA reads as TGCGCCAGCAGCCCCGACAGGGTTGAAGGCTACACCTTC. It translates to CASSPDRVEGYTF.

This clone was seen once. As DNA, the CDR3 is TGTGCCAGCGACTATGAGGGAGCTTTTGGGGCCAACGTCCTGACTTTC. Amino acids: CASDYEGAFGANVLTF. The chain recombines TRBV6-6 with TRBJ2-6; tentatively, D is TRBD2 (5 bases). CDR3 length: 16 amino acids. V lost 8 bases to trimming and J lost 3 bases, with 17 bases between them. The germline CDR1 and CDR2 sequences are MNHNY and SVGAGI (reference sequence).